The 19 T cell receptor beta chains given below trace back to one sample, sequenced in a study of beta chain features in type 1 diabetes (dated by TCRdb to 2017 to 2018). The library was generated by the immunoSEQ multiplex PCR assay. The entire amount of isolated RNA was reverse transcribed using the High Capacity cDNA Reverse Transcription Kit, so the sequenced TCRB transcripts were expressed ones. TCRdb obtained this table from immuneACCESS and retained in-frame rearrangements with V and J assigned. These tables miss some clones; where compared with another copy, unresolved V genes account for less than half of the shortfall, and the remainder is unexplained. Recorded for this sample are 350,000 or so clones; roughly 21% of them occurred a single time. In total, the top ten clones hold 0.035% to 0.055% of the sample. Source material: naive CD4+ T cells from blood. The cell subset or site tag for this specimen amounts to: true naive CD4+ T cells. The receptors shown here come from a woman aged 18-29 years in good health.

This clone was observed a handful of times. DNA for the CDR3: TGCGCCAGCAGCGTCACAGGGAGCGAGCAGTACTTC. It translates to CASSVTGSEQYF. The rearrangement links TRBV5-1 to TRBJ2-7; D perhaps matches TRBD1 (6 bases). The germline V and J ends were trimmed by 4 bases and 6 bases, with 11 bases remaining between them. The CDR3 spans 12 residues. Per the germline V gene, CDR1 is SGHRS and CDR2 is YFSETQ. Filled out from reference TRBV5-1 and TRBJ2-7, the complete variable domain reads KAGVTQTPRYLIKTRGQQVTLSCSPISGHRSVSWYQQTPGQGLQFLFEYFSETQRNKGNFPGRFSGRQFSNSRSEMNVSTLELGDSALYLCASSVTGSEQYFGPGTRLTVT.

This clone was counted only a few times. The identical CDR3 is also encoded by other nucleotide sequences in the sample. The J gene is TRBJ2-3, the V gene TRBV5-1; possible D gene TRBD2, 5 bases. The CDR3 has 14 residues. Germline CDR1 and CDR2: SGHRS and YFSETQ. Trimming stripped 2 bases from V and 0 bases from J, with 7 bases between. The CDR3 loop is CASSFGGSTDTQYF. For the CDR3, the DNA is TGCGCCAGCAGCTTCGGCGGGAGCACAGATACGCAGTATTTT.

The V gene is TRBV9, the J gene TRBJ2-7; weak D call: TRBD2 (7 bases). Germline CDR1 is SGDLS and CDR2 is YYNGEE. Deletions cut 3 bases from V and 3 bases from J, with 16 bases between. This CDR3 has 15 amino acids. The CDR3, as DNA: TGTGCCAGCAGCGAGGGGGGGCGCGGATTCTACGAGCAGTACTTC. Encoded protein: CASSEGGRGFYEQYF.

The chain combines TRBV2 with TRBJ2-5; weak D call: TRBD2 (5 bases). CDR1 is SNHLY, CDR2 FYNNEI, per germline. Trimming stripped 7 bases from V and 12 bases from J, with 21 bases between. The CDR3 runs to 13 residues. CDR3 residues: CASTPAPVSGKYF. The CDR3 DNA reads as TGTGCCAGCACCCCAGCCCCAGTTTCGGGAAAGTACTTC.

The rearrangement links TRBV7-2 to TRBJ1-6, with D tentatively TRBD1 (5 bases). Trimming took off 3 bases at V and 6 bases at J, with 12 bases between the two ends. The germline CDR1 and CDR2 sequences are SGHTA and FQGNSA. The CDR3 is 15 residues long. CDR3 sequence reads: CASSLYAGPNSPLHF. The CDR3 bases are TGTGCCAGCAGCTTGTATGCAGGGCCTAATTCACCCCTCCACTTT.

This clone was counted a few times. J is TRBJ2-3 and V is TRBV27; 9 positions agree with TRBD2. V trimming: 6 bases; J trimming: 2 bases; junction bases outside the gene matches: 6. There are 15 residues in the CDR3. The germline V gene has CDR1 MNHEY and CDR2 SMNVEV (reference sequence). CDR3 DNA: TGTGCCAGCAGGCAAGCGGGAGGCCCCACAGATACGCAGTATTTT. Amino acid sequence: CASRQAGGPTDTQYF.

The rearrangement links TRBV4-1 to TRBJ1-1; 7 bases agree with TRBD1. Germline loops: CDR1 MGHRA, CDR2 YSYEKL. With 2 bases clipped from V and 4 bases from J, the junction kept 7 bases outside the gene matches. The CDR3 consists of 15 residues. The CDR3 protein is CASSQSTGWGTEAFF. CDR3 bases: TGCGCCAGCAGCCAATCGACAGGGTGGGGCACTGAAGCTTTCTTT.

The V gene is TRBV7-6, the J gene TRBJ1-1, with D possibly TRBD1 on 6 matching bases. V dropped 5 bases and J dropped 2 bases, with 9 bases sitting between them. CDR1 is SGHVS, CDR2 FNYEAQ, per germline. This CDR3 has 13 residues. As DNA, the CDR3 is TGTGCCAGCAGCCGACAGGAAAACACTGAAGCTTTCTTT. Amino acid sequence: CASSRQENTEAFF.

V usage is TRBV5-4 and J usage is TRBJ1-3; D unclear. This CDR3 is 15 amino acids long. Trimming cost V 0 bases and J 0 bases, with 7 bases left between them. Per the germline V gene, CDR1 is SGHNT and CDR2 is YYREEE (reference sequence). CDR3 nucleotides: TGTGCCAGCAGCTTGGACACCCGCTCTGGAAACACCATATATTTT. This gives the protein CASSLDTRSGNTIYF.

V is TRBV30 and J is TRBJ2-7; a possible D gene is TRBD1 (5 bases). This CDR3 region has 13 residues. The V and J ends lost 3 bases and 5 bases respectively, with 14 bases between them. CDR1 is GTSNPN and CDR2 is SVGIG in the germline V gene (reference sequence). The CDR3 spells CAWRGPNFNEQYF. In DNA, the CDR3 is TGTGCCTGGAGGGGGCCCAATTTCAACGAGCAGTACTTC.

The CDR3 region has the DNA TGTGCCAGCAGTTACCGGCGGGGGGGCCGGGATACGCAGTATTTT. Its protein is CASSYRRGGRDTQYF. The gene calls are TRBV6-5 and TRBJ2-3; 9 nucleotides agree with TRBD2. After removal of 2 bases from V and 6 bases from J, the junction contained 6 bases not matched to a gene. Germline V gene sequence: CDR1 MNHEY, CDR2 SVGAGI. There are 15 residues in the CDR3.

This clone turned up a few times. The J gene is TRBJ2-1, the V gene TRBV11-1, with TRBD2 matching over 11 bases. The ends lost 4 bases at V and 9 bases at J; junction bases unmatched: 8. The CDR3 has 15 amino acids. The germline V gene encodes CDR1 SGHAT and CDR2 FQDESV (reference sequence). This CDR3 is CASSSVGLAAGEQFF. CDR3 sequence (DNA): TGTGCCAGCAGCTCAGTGGGACTAGCGGCCGGTGAGCAGTTCTTC.

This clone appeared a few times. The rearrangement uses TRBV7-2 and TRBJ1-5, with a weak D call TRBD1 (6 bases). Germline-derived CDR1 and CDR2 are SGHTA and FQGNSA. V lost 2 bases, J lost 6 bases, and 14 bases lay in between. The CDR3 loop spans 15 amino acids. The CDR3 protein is CASSLRGAQGQPQHF. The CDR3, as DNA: TGTGCCAGCAGCTTACGGGGGGCCCAGGGTCAGCCCCAGCATTTT.

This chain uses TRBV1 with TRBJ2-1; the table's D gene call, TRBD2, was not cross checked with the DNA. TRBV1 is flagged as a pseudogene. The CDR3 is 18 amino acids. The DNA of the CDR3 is TGCACCAGCAGCCAAGGAGGTATGAGCTTCGAGAACTACAATGAGCAGTTCTTC. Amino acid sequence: CTSSQGGMSFENYNEQFF.

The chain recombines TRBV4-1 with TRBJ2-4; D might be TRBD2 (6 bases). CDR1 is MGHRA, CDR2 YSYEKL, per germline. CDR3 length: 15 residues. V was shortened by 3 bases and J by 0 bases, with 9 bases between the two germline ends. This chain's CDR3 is CASSQVGGAKNIQYF. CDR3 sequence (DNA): TGCGCCAGCAGCCAGGTGGGAGGAGCCAAAAACATTCAGTACTTC.

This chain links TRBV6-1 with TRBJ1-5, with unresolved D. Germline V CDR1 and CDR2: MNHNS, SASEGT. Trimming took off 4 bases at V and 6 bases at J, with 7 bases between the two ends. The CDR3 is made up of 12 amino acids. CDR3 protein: CASSVSIQPQHF. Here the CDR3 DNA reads TGTGCCAGCAGTGTGTCCATTCAGCCCCAGCATTTT.

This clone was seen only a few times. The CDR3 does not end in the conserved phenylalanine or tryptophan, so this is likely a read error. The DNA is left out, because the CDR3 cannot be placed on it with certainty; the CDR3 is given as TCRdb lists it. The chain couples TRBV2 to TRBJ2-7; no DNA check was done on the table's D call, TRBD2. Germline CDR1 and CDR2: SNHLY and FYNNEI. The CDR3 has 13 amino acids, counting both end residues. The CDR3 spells CASSYATSGLISP.

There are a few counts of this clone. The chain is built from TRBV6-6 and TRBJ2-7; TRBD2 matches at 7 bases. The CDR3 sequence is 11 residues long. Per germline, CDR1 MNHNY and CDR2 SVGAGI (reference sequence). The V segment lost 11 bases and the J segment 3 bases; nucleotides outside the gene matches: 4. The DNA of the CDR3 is TGTGCCTCGGGGGGAGGCTACGAGCAGTACTTC. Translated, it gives CASGGGYEQYF.

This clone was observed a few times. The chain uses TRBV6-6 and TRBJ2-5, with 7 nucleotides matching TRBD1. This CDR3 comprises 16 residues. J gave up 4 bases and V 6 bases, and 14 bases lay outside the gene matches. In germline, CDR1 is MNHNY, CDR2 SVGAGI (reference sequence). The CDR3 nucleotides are TGTGCCAGCAGACCCGGGACAGCTCCCTGGGGAGAGACCCAGTACTTC. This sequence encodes CASRPGTAPWGETQYF.